This T cell receptor (beta chain) emerged from a study of T cell changes during pregnancy in multiple sclerosis (dated by TCRdb to about 2019). Looking at the study overall: The study examined how the T cell repertoire changed over the course of pregnancy in women with multiple sclerosis.

Notes on this clone: The clone's antigen remains unknown. Base qualities are not provided; no much larger clone lies one nucleotide away.

The library was built by means of the immunoSEQ multiplex PCR assay. Entries here come from immuneACCESS through TCRdb and include only in-frame sequences with V and J called. Some clones fail to appear in such tables; in the studies checked, an unresolved V gene covers under half of the shortfall, and the cause of the remainder is unknown. Counted in this sample were about 59,000 clones; roughly 92% of them appeared once. Of the sample, 2.6% is held by the ten largest clones. The germline V gene supplies CDR1 MGHDK and CDR2 SYGVNS. Trimming takes 3 bases off V and 0 bases off J; junction bases not matched to a gene: 3. From the cysteine up to the phenylalanine, the CDR3 has a length of 15 residues. CDR3 DNA only is kept here, 45 bases in frame from base 1.

Material: CD8+ T cells from peripheral blood mononuclear cells, obtained in the third trimester of pregnancy. The chain was built from TRBV25-1 and TRBJ1-1; 8 central bases correspond to TRBD1. This clonotype was sampled from a female donor with multiple sclerosis, enrolled in a pregnancy study. The nucleotide sequence is given as TGTGCCAGCAGTGATGGACAGGGCCTGAACACTGAAGCTTTCTTT. It specifies CASSDGQGLNTEAFF.